This is a list of T cell receptor beta chains from one sample in a study of T cells in Graves' hyperthyroidism and ophthalmopathy. TCRdb itself ran the multiplex PCR reads through MiXCR, one entry per CDR3 protein. This sample carries about 600,000 distinct CDR3 sequences, roughly 15% of them seen once, and the ten largest clones take around 12%. What was sequenced was blood. The receptors stem from a woman between 45 and 60 years old with Graves' ophthalmopathy. The CDR3 runs from the conserved cysteine through the conserved F or W. A D gene is named only where the DNA matches it firmly. Some rows mark clone size as missing; the rest say once, few, many or name a class of expanded clone.

V	size	D	length	J	CDR3	DNA
TRBV12-3/TRBV12-4	many	.	14	TRBJ2-3	CASSWDQSTDTQYF	TGTGCCAGCAGTTGGGACCAAAGCACAGATACGCAGTATTTT
TRBV20-1	many	.	15	TRBJ1-4	CSARDGSDANEKLFF	TGCAGTGCTAGAGATGGGTCAGATGCTAATGAAAAACTGTTTTTT
TRBV20-1	.	TRBD1	16	TRBJ2-3	CSAGRQGALGTDTQYF	TGCAGTGCTGGGAGACAGGGGGCTTTAGGCACAGATACGCAGTATTTT
TRBV20-1	few	TRBD1	13	TRBJ1-5	CSASGTVGQPQHF	TGCAGTGCTTCCGGGACAGTAGGTCAGCCCCAGCATTTT
TRBV5-8	many	.	14	TRBJ1-5	CASSLGPFLQPQHF	TGTGCCAGCAGCTTGGGCCCATTCTTGCAGCCCCAGCATTTT
TRBV6-1	few	.	15	TRBJ1-1	CASSESSLIGTEAFF	TGTGCCAGCAGTGAATCGTCACTCATTGGGACTGAAGCTTTCTTT
TRBV7-3	many	.	13	TRBJ2-7	CASSKDRAYEQYF	TGTGCCAGCAGCAAAGACAGAGCCTACGAGCAGTACTTC
TRBV9	many	.	14	TRBJ2-3	CASSKDYTTDTQYF	TGTGCCAGCAGCAAAGACTACACCACAGATACGCAGTATTTT
TRBV7-2	.	.	12	TRBJ2-4	CASASAKNIQYF	TGTGCCAGCGCTAGCGCCAAAAACATTCAGTACTTC
TRBV2	many	.	13	TRBJ1-1	CASSARLYTEAFF	TGTGCCAGCAGTGCGAGACTGTACACTGAAGCTTTCTTT
TRBV4-1	few	.	18	TRBJ2-7	CASSLKDSDGTSTYEQYF	TGCGCCAGCAGCCTAAAAGATTCTGACGGGACAAGCACCTACGAGCAGTACTTC
TRBV20-1	many	.	11	TRBJ2-1	CSASGGNEQFF	TGCAGTGCTAGTGGAGGGAATGAGCAGTTCTTC
TRBV20-1	few	.	15	TRBJ1-5	CSASGAPTPNQPQHF	TGCAGTGCTAGTGGGGCACCTACCCCCAATCAGCCCCAGCATTTT
TRBV7-3	many	TRBD2	16	TRBJ2-1	CASSLTSGRTADEQFF	TGTGCCAGCAGCTTGACTAGCGGGAGGACAGCGGATGAGCAGTTCTTC
TRBV4-1	few	.	15	TRBJ2-7	CASSQASLTGYEQYF	TGCGCCAGCAGCCAAGCGTCCCTAACGGGATACGAGCAGTACTTC
TRBV28	many	.	14	TRBJ2-1	CASSLLLEAPIWFF	TGTGCCAGCAGTTTATTATTGGAGGCCCCCATTTGGTTCTTC
TRBV7-6	.	.	15	TRBJ2-7	CASSLVSDSTYEQYF	TGTGCCAGCAGCTTAGTATCAGATTCAACCTACGAGCAGTACTTC
TRBV2	many	.	14	TRBJ2-3	CASRPTPSKDTQYF	TGTGCCAGCAGACCTACCCCCTCGAAGGATACGCAGTATTTT
TRBV6-2/TRBV6-3	many	TRBD1	15	TRBJ2-3	CASSYSRGQADTQYF	TGTGCCAGCAGTTACTCCAGGGGGCAAGCAGATACGCAGTATTTT
TRBV5-6	many	.	16	TRBJ2-5	CASSWGPGKQQETQYF	TGTGCCAGCAGCTGGGGGCCAGGCAAACAACAAGAGACCCAGTACTTC
TRBV30	many	.	13	TRBJ1-6	CAWTPGMYSPLHF	TGTGCCTGGACACCAGGGATGTATTCACCCCTCCACTTT
TRBV2	once	TRBD2	17	TRBJ2-1	CASSESGASGGDNEQFF	TGTGCCAGCAGTGAATCAGGGGCTAGCGGGGGGGACAATGAGCAGTTCTTC
TRBV6-1	.	.	16	TRBJ2-3	CASSARVGPSTDTQYF	TGTGCCAGCAGTGCCCGGGTCGGCCCAAGCACAGATACGCAGTATTTT
TRBV6-1	many	TRBD2	16	TRBJ2-5	CASRAPGLAGMETQYF	TGTGCCAGCAGGGCCCCCGGACTAGCGGGAATGGAGACCCAGTACTTC
TRBV20-1	many	TRBD2	13	TRBJ2-7	CSARGTSSYEQYF	TGCAGTGCTAGGGGGACTAGCTCCTACGAGCAGTACTTC
TRBV4-3	few	.	13	TRBJ1-5	CASSQEQSQPQHF	TGCGCCAGCAGCCAAGAACAGTCTCAGCCCCAGCATTTT
TRBV20-1	many	TRBD2	14	TRBJ2-7	CSAAPSGRAYEQYF	TGCAGTGCGGCACCTAGCGGGAGGGCCTACGAGCAGTACTTC
TRBV7-2	many	.	13	TRBJ2-3	CASSPAGTLGEYF	TGTGCCAGCAGCCCCGCCGGGACCCTTGGGGAGTATTTT
TRBV20-1	few	TRBD2	13	TRBJ2-7	CSARQAGGYEQYF	TGCAGTGCTAGACAAGCGGGAGGGTACGAGCAGTACTTC
TRBV12-3/TRBV12-4	few	TRBD2	14	TRBJ2-5	CASSVTSVQETQYF	TGTGCCAGCAGTGTCACTAGCGTTCAAGAGACCCAGTACTTC
TRBV7-8	many	TRBD2	20	TRBJ2-1	CASNSKVGTRAPTGYNEQFF	TGTGCCAGCAACTCCAAAGTGGGGACTAGGGCCCCAACAGGATACAATGAGCAGTTCTTC
TRBV30	many	TRBD1	12	TRBJ2-7	CAWAGGLGEQYF	TGTGCCTGGGCAGGGGGCTTGGGCGAGCAGTACTTC
TRBV11-2	many	TRBD2	16	TRBJ2-5	CASSLDRLAGVETQYF	TGTGCCAGCAGCTTAGACCGCCTAGCGGGAGTGGAGACCCAGTACTTC
TRBV6-5	.	.	16	TRBJ2-6	CASSYSAGSGANVLTF	TGTGCCAGCAGTTACTCCGCCGGCTCTGGGGCCAACGTCCTGACTTTC
TRBV5-6	.	.	16	TRBJ2-6	CASSLDRAAGANVLTF	TGTGCCAGCAGCTTGGACAGGGCGGCCGGGGCCAACGTCCTGACTTTC
TRBV7-9	many	.	16	TRBJ1-6	CASSSTTGGNNSPLHF	TGTGCCAGCAGCTCCACTACGGGGGGCAATAATTCACCCCTCCACTTT
TRBV6-1	many	TRBD2	15	TRBJ2-1	CASSDSGRASNEQFF	TGTGCCAGCAGCGATAGCGGGAGGGCCTCCAATGAGCAGTTCTTC
TRBV3-1	many	.	18	TRBJ1-3	CASSQSPRGNVPGNTIYF	TGTGCCAGCAGCCAAAGCCCAAGGGGGAATGTTCCTGGAAACACCATATATTTT
TRBV9	few	TRBD2	16	TRBJ2-7	CASSAGTSGRRYEQYF	TGTGCCAGCAGCGCAGGGACTAGCGGGAGAAGGTACGAGCAGTACTTC
TRBV7-9	many	.	15	TRBJ1-2	CASSSTRVLSYGYTF	TGTGCCAGCAGCTCGACCCGGGTCCTGTCCTATGGCTACACCTTC
TRBV7-9	.	.	17	TRBJ2-3	CASSLGFSSGRTDTQYF	TGTGCCAGCAGCTTAGGTTTTAGTTCTGGGCGGACAGATACGCAGTATTTT
TRBV12-3/TRBV12-4	many	TRBD2	15	TRBJ2-3	CASSPSGRAEDTQYF	TGTGCCAGCAGCCCTAGCGGGAGGGCGGAAGATACGCAGTATTTT
TRBV7-2	many	.	15	TRBJ1-1	CASSLARTVNTEAFF	TGTGCCAGCAGCTTAGCTAGGACCGTTAACACTGAAGCTTTCTTT
TRBV24-1	many	TRBD2	16	TRBJ2-1	CATSDLNSGSYNEQFF	TGTGCCACCAGTGATTTGAATAGCGGGAGTTACAATGAGCAGTTCTTC
TRBV27	few	TRBD1	14	TRBJ1-5	CASSRTGAGQPQHF	TGTGCCAGCAGTCGGACAGGGGCGGGTCAGCCCCAGCATTTT
TRBV9	.	.	15	TRBJ2-1	CASSVEGLYYNEQFF	TGTGCCAGCAGCGTAGAGGGACTTTACTACAATGAGCAGTTCTTC